Shown below are 32 T cell receptor beta chains from a single sample sequenced in a study of blood T cell repertoires in COVID-19 (dated by TCRdb to 2020 to 2022). Library prep was done by the immunoSEQ multiplex PCR assay. In its TCRdb copy, this immuneACCESS table keeps in-frame sequences only and misses some clones. Where compared with another copy, unresolved V genes explain less than half of these, and the others have no known cause. This sample lists 140,000 to 150,000 clones; 80% to 90% were detected once. Less than 4% of the sample is taken by the ten largest. Sequences were obtained from peripheral blood. The receptors were sampled from an older woman with active COVID-19.

J is TRBJ1-1 and V is TRBV7-3; tentatively, D is TRBD1 (6 bases). The CDR3 is 13 amino acids. Germline V gene data show CDR1 as SGHTA and CDR2 as FQGTGA. V dropped 4 bases and J dropped 3 bases, with 9 bases sitting between them. The CDR3 nucleotides are TGTGCCAGCAGCTCATACAGGGACACTGAAGCTTTCTTT. Encoded protein: CASSSYRDTEAFF.

The sample holds a few counts of this clone. This chain connects TRBV7-2 to TRBJ2-5; possible D gene TRBD2, 5 bases. This CDR3 has 14 residues. Deletions cut 1 base from V and 7 bases from J, with 13 bases between. Germline V gives CDR1 SGHTA, CDR2 FQGNSA. The CDR3: CASSLDRQAGTQYF. DNA for the CDR3: TGTGCCAGCAGCTTAGATCGCCAGGCGGGGACCCAGTACTTC. Complete variable domain (other parts from reference TRBV7-2 and TRBJ2-5): GAGVSQSPSNKVTEKGKDVELRCDPISGHTALYWYRQSLGQGLEFLIYFQGNSAPDKSGLPSDRFSAERTGGSVSTLTIQRTQQEDSAVYLCASSLDRQAGTQYFGPGTRLLVL.

The chain combines TRBV2 with TRBJ1-3; maybe TRBD1 (5 bases). CDR1 is SNHLY, CDR2 FYNNEI, per germline. The CDR3 has 11 amino acids. V was trimmed by 6 bases and J by 9 bases, leaving 9 bases between them. This CDR3 is CASRQESTIYF. The CDR3 DNA reads TGTGCCAGCAGACAGGAAAGCACCATATATTTT.

This clone was observed once. The V and J genes are TRBV19 and TRBJ1-2, with D tentatively TRBD1 (6 bases). The length of the CDR3 is 15 residues. Trimming stripped 3 bases from V and 3 bases from J, with 14 bases between. Germline V gene sequence: CDR1 LNHDA, CDR2 SQIVND (reference sequence). The CDR3 DNA reads as TGTGCCAGTAGTATGCGGGGGCGCATTGACTATGGCTACACCTTC. It translates to CASSMRGRIDYGYTF. Filled out from reference TRBV19 and TRBJ1-2, the complete variable domain reads DGGITQSPKYLFRKEGQNVTLSCEQNLNHDAMYWYRQDPGQGLRLIYYSQIVNDFQKGDIAEGYSVSREKKESFPLTVTSAQKNPTAFYLCASSMRGRIDYGYTFGSGTRLTVV.

This clone came up once. This chain connects TRBV28 to TRBJ2-3; tentative D call: TRBD2 (5 bases). V was cut by 4 bases and J by 4 bases, with 15 bases left in between. This CDR3 is 15 amino acids long. CDR1 and CDR2 from the germline V gene are MDHEN and SYDVKM. CDR3 region: CASSSRTLRADTQYF. CDR3 nucleotides: TGTGCCAGCAGTTCCCGGACCCTGAGGGCAGATACGCAGTATTTT.

The gene calls are TRBV11-3 and TRBJ2-1, with 9 nucleotides matching TRBD1. There are 15 residues in the CDR3. Trimming at V came to 6 bases and at J to 6 bases, leaving 9 bases not matched to a gene. The germline CDR1 and CDR2 sequences are SGHNT and YENEEA. Here the CDR3 reads CASSRWGQGGNEQFF. DNA for the CDR3: TGTGCCAGCAGTCGGTGGGGACAGGGCGGCAATGAGCAGTTCTTC.

The V and J genes are TRBV19 and TRBJ2-1; D is unresolved. The germline V and J ends were trimmed by 5 bases and 8 bases, with 7 bases remaining between them. From germline, CDR1 is LNHDA and CDR2 SQIVND (reference sequence). CDR3 length: 11 amino acids. CDR3 sequence reads: CASSLGHEQFF. The CDR3 DNA is TGTGCCAGTAGTTTAGGGCATGAGCAGTTCTTC.

The chain couples TRBV7-8 to TRBJ1-5, with unresolved D. V gave up 5 bases and J gave up 0 bases, with 11 bases separating them. The germline CDR1 and CDR2 sequences are SGHVS and FQNEAQ. The CDR3 length is 15 residues. The CDR3 nucleotides are TGTGCCAGCAGCCAAACTGCCTCTAGCAATCAGCCCCAGCATTTT. Translated, it gives CASSQTASSNQPQHF.

The chain couples TRBV28 to TRBJ2-3, with 14 bases matching TRBD2. V lost 6 bases and J lost 8; bases outside the gene matches: 10. This CDR3 is 16 amino acids long. The germline CDR1 and CDR2 sequences are MDHEN and SYDVKM. CDR3 amino acids: CASRGGLAGVSGTQYF. The CDR3 nucleotides read TGTGCCAGCAGGGGGGGACTAGCGGGAGTTTCGGGTACGCAGTATTTT.

The V and J genes are TRBV4-3 and TRBJ2-2; 14 positions match TRBD2. The junction had 7 bases not matched to a gene; V was cut back by 6 bases and J by 4 bases. The CDR3 contains 17 residues. CDR1 and CDR2 (germline): LGHNA, YSLEER. The CDR3 is CASRTGTSGSGTGELFF. The CDR3 coding sequence is TGCGCCAGCAGAACCGGGACTAGCGGGAGCGGCACCGGGGAGCTGTTTTTT.

The rearrangement joins TRBV5-6 to TRBJ2-1; 8 bases align to TRBD2. Unmatched junction bases numbered 11, after V lost 4 bases and J lost 5 bases. The CDR3 has 16 residues. Germline CDR1 SGHDT, CDR2 YYEEEE. CDR3 sequence: CASSPPGSSGNNEQFF. The DNA for the CDR3 is TGTGCCAGCAGCCCCCCCGGGAGTAGCGGGAACAATGAGCAGTTCTTC.

This clone appeared a single time. The chain uses TRBV7-9 and TRBJ2-3, with 10 positions matching TRBD2. After removal of 0 bases from V and 3 bases from J, the junction contained 3 bases not matched to a gene. Germline CDR1 is SEHNR and CDR2 is FQNEAQ (reference sequence). The CDR3 runs to 16 residues. The CDR3 protein is CASSLALAGETDTQYF. CDR3 sequence (DNA): TGTGCCAGCAGCTTAGCTCTAGCGGGAGAAACAGATACGCAGTATTTT. Using reference TRBV7-9 and TRBJ2-3 for the parts outside the CDR3, the full variable domain is DTGVSQNPRHKITKRGQNVTFRCDPISEHNRLYWYRQTLGQGPEFLTYFQNEAQLEKSRLLSDRFSAERPKGSFSTLEIQRTEQGDSAMYLCASSLALAGETDTQYFGPGTRLTVL.

This chain uses TRBV2 with TRBJ2-3; 7 bases are shared with TRBD2. The CDR3 totals 14 residues. The germline CDR1 and CDR2 sequences are SNHLY and FYNNEI. The V segment lost 9 bases and the J segment 0 bases; nucleotides outside the gene matches: 6. CDR3 in amino acids: CASKAGTSTDTQYF. CDR3 coding DNA: TGTGCCAGTAAAGCGGGGACTAGCACAGATACGCAGTATTTT.

V and J are TRBV5-1 and TRBJ2-1; 9 bases fit TRBD1. The CDR3 is 15 amino acids. CDR1 is SGHRS and CDR2 is YFSETQ in the germline V gene. Unmatched junction bases numbered 10, after V lost 4 bases and J lost 8 bases. CDR3 sequence reads: CASSDLQGAGDEQFF. The CDR3 region has the DNA TGCGCCAGCAGCGATTTACAGGGGGCAGGGGATGAGCAGTTCTTC.

This chain joins TRBV19 and TRBJ2-1; maybe TRBD2 (6 bases). Between the trimmed V and J ends, which lost 5 bases and 3 bases, there was a span of 20 bases. CDR3 size: 17 residues. CDR1 is LNHDA and CDR2 is SQIVND in the germline V gene (reference sequence). CDR3 sequence: CASSSYPAGPNYNEQFF. Here the CDR3 DNA reads TGTGCCAGTAGTTCTTACCCCGCGGGACCGAACTACAATGAGCAGTTCTTC.

The rearrangement joins TRBV5-1 to TRBJ2-2; 7 nucleotides align to TRBD1. This CDR3 has 14 amino acids. Trimming at V came to 5 bases and at J to 0 bases, leaving 1 base not matched to a gene. CDR1 SGHRS and CDR2 YFSETQ come from the germline V gene. CDR3 amino acids: CASRQGTNTGELFF. The CDR3 bases are TGCGCCAGCAGACAGGGGACGAACACCGGGGAGCTGTTTTTT. The whole variable domain, remainder taken from reference TRBV5-1 and TRBJ2-2, is KAGVTQTPRYLIKTRGQQVTLSCSPISGHRSVSWYQQTPGQGLQFLFEYFSETQRNKGNFPGRFSGRQFSNSRSEMNVSTLELGDSALYLCASRQGTNTGELFFGEGSRLTVL.

This chain uses TRBV9 with TRBJ1-4; D remains ambiguous. Germline V gene lookup returns CDR1 SGDLS and CDR2 YYNGEE. The V and J ends lost 2 bases and 7 bases respectively, with 12 bases between them. The CDR3 spans 14 residues. The CDR3 sequence is CASSVNQAGEKLFF. In nucleotides, the CDR3 is TGTGCCAGCAGCGTGAATCAGGCCGGTGAAAAACTGTTTTTT. Drawing the rest from reference TRBV9 and TRBJ1-4, the complete variable domain is DSGVTQTPKHLITATGQRVTLRCSPRSGDLSVYWYQQSLDQGLQFLIQYYNGEERAKGNILERFSAQQFPDLHSELNLSSLELGDSALYFCASSVNQAGEKLFFGSGTQLSVL.

The chain joins TRBV7-2 to TRBJ2-1; no clear D gene. With 1 base removed from V and 4 bases from J, the gap between germline ends came to 5 bases. CDR3 size: 13 residues. Germline-derived CDR1 and CDR2 are SGHTA and FQGNSA. The CDR3 loop is CASSLDWYNEQFF. As DNA, the CDR3 is TGTGCCAGCAGCTTAGACTGGTACAATGAGCAGTTCTTC.

The rearrangement uses TRBV19 and TRBJ1-3; no firm D call. The V end lost 7 bases, the J end lost 0 bases, and 10 bases lay between the germline ends. This CDR3 has 14 residues. Germline V lookup: CDR1 LNHDA, CDR2 SQIVND (reference sequence). The CDR3 DNA follows: TGTGCCAGTAAGCAATTTGACTCTGGAAACACCATATATTTT. This gives the protein CASKQFDSGNTIYF.

V and J are TRBV5-6 and TRBJ1-2; no firm D call. This CDR3 has 15 amino acids. Germline V CDR1 and CDR2: SGHDT, YYEEEE. Trimming removed 4 bases at V and 4 bases at J, with 17 bases between. DNA for the CDR3: TGTGCCAGCAGCACCCGAATGACTGCGGTCTATGGCTACACCTTC. Translation: CASSTRMTAVYGYTF.

The chain employs TRBV7-6 and TRBJ2-1, with 9 bases that match TRBD2. Germline V CDR1 and CDR2: SGHVS, FNYEAQ. The CDR3 sequence is 16 residues long. Germline trimming cut 1 base from V and 6 bases from J; bases unmatched to any gene: 7. The CDR3 sequence: CASSLVGGRGINEQFF. For the CDR3, the DNA is TGTGCCAGCAGCTTAGTTGGCGGGAGGGGGATCAATGAGCAGTTCTTC.

The chain recombines TRBV29-1 with TRBJ2-2, with 7 bases identical to TRBD2. Per the germline V gene, CDR1 is SQVTM and CDR2 is ANQGSEA. Trimming took 7 bases from V and 1 from J; bases not matched to a gene: 9. CDR3 length: 15 residues. CDR3 DNA: TGCAGCGCCTGTTGGGGGGGAAGGAACACCGGGGAGCTGTTTTTT. It codes for CSACWGGRNTGELFF.

The rearrangement links TRBV6-4 to TRBJ2-5; 8 nucleotides agree with TRBD2. Per the germline V gene, CDR1 is MRHNA and CDR2 is SNTAGT. The CDR3 loop spans 16 amino acids. The V gene end was trimmed by 3 bases and the J gene end by 4 bases; junction bases not matched to a gene: 10. The CDR3 protein is CASSEEASGTRETQYF. The CDR3, as DNA: TGTGCCAGCAGTGAGGAGGCCTCCGGGACTAGAGAGACCCAGTACTTC.

The rearrangement links TRBV7-6 to TRBJ2-7, with 11 bases identical to TRBD2. This CDR3 contains 16 residues. Per the germline V gene, CDR1 is SGHVS and CDR2 is FNYEAQ. Unmatched junction bases numbered 10, after V lost 5 bases and J lost 4 bases. The CDR3 here is CASSPRLAGGGYEQYF. The CDR3 region has the DNA TGTGCCAGCAGCCCCCGTCTAGCGGGAGGCGGATACGAGCAGTACTTC.

V and J are TRBV19 and TRBJ1-4; 8 bases match TRBD1. CDR1 and CDR2 (germline): LNHDA, SQIVND (reference sequence). The CDR3 spans 14 residues. V was pared by 7 bases and J by 6 bases, with 7 bases of the junction left unmatched. CDR3 region: CASTHQGQDEKLFF. The DNA for the CDR3 is TGTGCCAGTACCCACCAGGGACAGGATGAAAAACTGTTTTTT.

This rearrangement joins TRBV6-4 to TRBJ1-3, with 9 bases matching TRBD1. Trimming at V came to 0 bases and at J to 4 bases, leaving 4 bases not matched to a gene. Germline V CDR1 and CDR2: MRHNA, SNTAGT. This CDR3 is 16 amino acids long. Here the CDR3 DNA reads TGTGCCAGCAGTGACTCGGGGGACAGGGAGGGAAACACCATATATTTT. It yields the protein CASSDSGDREGNTIYF.

The V and J genes are TRBV7-2 and TRBJ2-7; no reliable D call. In germline, CDR1 is SGHTA, CDR2 FQGNSA. The CDR3 extends over 14 amino acids. V was clipped by 4 bases and J by 4 bases, with 14 bases between them. CDR3 bases: TGTGCCAGCAGCTCCCTAGGATCCCGTTACGAGCAGTACTTC. Amino acids: CASSSLGSRYEQYF. The variable domain in full, with the rest retrieved from reference TRBV7-2 and TRBJ2-7, is GAGVSQSPSNKVTEKGKDVELRCDPISGHTALYWYRQSLGQGLEFLIYFQGNSAPDKSGLPSDRFSAERTGGSVSTLTIQRTQQEDSAVYLCASSSLGSRYEQYFGPGTRLTVT.

The V gene is TRBV5-6, the J gene TRBJ2-1, with 7 bases identical to TRBD2. Germline V lookup: CDR1 SGHDT, CDR2 YYEEEE. This CDR3 has 15 amino acids. The V gene end was trimmed by 0 bases and the J gene end by 7 bases; junction bases not matched to a gene: 7. The DNA of the CDR3 is TGTGCCAGCAGCTTGGTCCGGGGAGGGCGGAATGAGCAGTTCTTC. Amino acid sequence: CASSLVRGGRNEQFF.

V gene TRBV5-5 combines with J gene TRBJ2-4, with no clear D. The germline V and J ends were trimmed by 1 base and 0 bases, with 5 bases remaining between them. CDR1 is SGHKS, CDR2 YYEKEE, per germline (reference sequence). The CDR3 loop spans 14 amino acids. CDR3 bases: TGTGCCAGCAGCTTGCCATTAGCCAAAAACATTCAGTACTTC. It translates to CASSLPLAKNIQYF.

This chain uses TRBV7-3 with TRBJ2-1; 7 bases align to TRBD2. This CDR3 region has 14 residues. From germline, CDR1 is SGHTA and CDR2 FQGTGA. Trimming at V came to 6 bases and at J to 6 bases, leaving 8 bases not matched to a gene. CDR3 loop: CASSRSGGVNEQFF. CDR3 nucleotides: TGTGCCAGCAGTAGGTCGGGAGGAGTCAATGAGCAGTTCTTC.

This sequence joins TRBV11-2 and TRBJ2-7; D perhaps matches TRBD2 (6 bases). V lost 4 bases and J lost 7, with 23 bases in between. In germline, CDR1 is SGHAT, CDR2 FQNNGV. The CDR3 spans 16 residues. This CDR3 reads CASSSSKVAAIREQYF. The CDR3 DNA reads TGTGCCAGCAGCTCGTCAAAGGTAGCGGCAATTCGTGAGCAGTACTTC.

V gene TRBV7-3 combines with J gene TRBJ2-3; 8 bases align to TRBD1. V was clipped by 5 bases and J by 3 bases; unmatched bases: 7. CDR3 size: 15 residues. The V gene's germline CDR1 is SGHTA and CDR2 FQGTGA. DNA for the CDR3: TGTGCCAGCAGCCTACAGGGGGGTCCTACAGATACGCAGTATTTT. It is translated as CASSLQGGPTDTQYF.